This TCR beta chain stems from a study of technical replicates of blood from a few donors. Trimming took 6 bases from V and 4 from J; bases not matched to a gene: 21. This CDR3 region has 20 residues. Germline-derived CDR1 and CDR2 are LNHDA and SQIVND (reference sequence). Using immunoSEQ multiplex PCR, the repertoire was profiled, and TCRdb retains in-frame clones only, with some absent. Here the sample spans about 14,000 clones, roughly four fifths being singletons. This chain uses TRBV19 with TRBJ2-6, with TRBD1 identical over 7 bases. The TCR originated in a human donor in good health. Sample: PBMCs. The CDR3 loop reads CASSIPLRERGLGGANVLTF. For the CDR3, the DNA is TGTGCCAGTAGCATACCCCTGCGAGAAAGGGGGCTAGGAGGGGCCAACGTCCTGACTTTC.